Each of the 18 T cell receptor beta chains below was sequenced from the same sample in a study of blood T cell repertoires in COVID-19. Produced via immunoSEQ multiplex PCR; TCRdb's table is partial and in-frame only. The sample consists of about 60,000 clones, 89% of them appearing once. Specimen: peripheral blood. The receptors derive from an older woman with active COVID-19.

J is TRBJ1-2 and V is TRBV28; weak D call: TRBD1 (5 bases). CDR1 is MDHEN and CDR2 is SYDVKM in the germline V gene. This CDR3 is built from 16 residues. Between the trimmed V and J ends, which lost 7 bases and 4 bases, there was a span of 22 bases. CDR3 region: CASTPRPGRGVYGYTF. DNA for the CDR3: TGTGCCAGCACCCCTCGACCGGGCCGGGGGGTCTATGGCTACACCTTC.

This chain connects TRBV10-3 to TRBJ1-2; TRBD1 agrees at 10 bases. V lost 0 bases to trimming and J lost 7 bases; unmatched junction nucleotides: 2. The V gene's germline CDR1 is ENHRY and CDR2 SYGVKD. The CDR3 has 14 amino acids. The CDR3 region is CAISESGTGVGYTF. The CDR3 DNA follows: TGTGCCATCAGTGAGTCTGGGACAGGGGTTGGCTACACCTTC.

The rearrangement links TRBV6-4 to TRBJ2-3, with TRBD2 identical over 8 bases. The CDR3 is 15 residues long. Germline V gene sequence: CDR1 MRHNA, CDR2 SNTAGT. Trimming removed 4 bases from V and 3 bases from J; junction bases left unmatched: 6. CDR3 sequence reads: CASSVGGGTTDTQYF. The CDR3 DNA follows: TGTGCCAGCAGTGTCGGCGGGGGGACTACAGATACGCAGTATTTT.

This rearrangement joins TRBV21-1 to TRBJ2-1; the table's D call TRBD1 went unverified against the DNA. TRBV21-1 is noted as a pseudogene. The CDR3 loop spans 17 amino acids. In DNA form, the CDR3 reads TGTGCCAGCAGCCCCGGGGACAGGGAGAGCTCCTACAATGAGCAGTTCTTC. It codes for CASSPGDRESSYNEQFF.

This sequence joins TRBV30 and TRBJ2-1; 7 bases align to TRBD2. CDR1 is GTSNPN, CDR2 SVGIG, per germline (reference sequence). This CDR3 spans 11 amino acids. J was trimmed by 9 bases and V by 5 bases; bases with no gene match: 4. CDR3: CAWERGVEQFF. CDR3 nucleotide sequence: TGTGCCTGGGAGCGGGGCGTTGAGCAGTTCTTC.

The V and J genes are TRBV5-6 and TRBJ1-6; the match to TRBD1 covers 7 bases. The CDR3 has 16 residues. Germline loops: CDR1 SGHDT, CDR2 YYEEEE. The J segment lost 4 bases and the V segment lost 4 bases, leaving 8 bases of the junction unmatched. As DNA, the CDR3 is TGTGCCAGCAGCCCTCGGACAGGCCAGTATAATTCACCCCTCCACTTT. Translation gives CASSPRTGQYNSPLHF.

This clone was picked up one time. The chain has TRBV4-1 and TRBJ2-5; the D gene is possibly TRBD1 (5 bases). Trimming took 1 base from V and 3 from J, leaving 9 bases between them. The CDR3 length is 14 residues. Looked up from germline, CDR1 is MGHRA and CDR2 is YSYEKL. DNA of the CDR3: TGCGCCAGCAGCCAAGGGACAAGCAAAGAGACCCAGTACTTC. Translated, it gives CASSQGTSKETQYF.

This clone has only one observation. V gene TRBV7-2 combines with J gene TRBJ2-1, with 11 bases aligning to TRBD2. Germline CDR1 reads SGHTA; CDR2 reads FQGNSA. V was pared by 1 base and J by 4 bases, with 12 bases of the junction left unmatched. The length of the CDR3 is 19 residues. The CDR3 region is CASSLVSGTSGKSYNEQFF. For the CDR3, the DNA is TGTGCCAGCAGCTTAGTTTCAGGGACTAGCGGAAAGTCTTACAATGAGCAGTTCTTC.

The chain recombines TRBV9 with TRBJ1-2, with 10 bases aligning to TRBD1. CDR3 size: 14 residues. Germline V gene sequence: CDR1 SGDLS, CDR2 YYNGEE. V shed 4 bases and J 4 bases; nucleotides not matched to a gene: 4. The CDR3 sequence is CASSKDRGGYGYTF. CDR3 DNA sequence: TGTGCCAGCAGCAAGGACAGGGGGGGCTATGGCTACACCTTC.

The rearrangement links TRBV27 to TRBJ1-5; 7 bases match TRBD1. The CDR3 runs 18 residues. Trimming cost V 0 bases and J 2 bases; bases outside gene matches: 10. Germline V gives CDR1 MNHEY, CDR2 SMNVEV (reference sequence). CDR3 nucleotides: TGTGCCAGCAGTTTATCGAGACAGGGTTTTGGGGGCAATCAGCCCCAGCATTTT. Translation: CASSLSRQGFGGNQPQHF.

The chain joins TRBV5-1 to TRBJ1-5; weak D call: TRBD1 (5 bases). The CDR3 contains 15 residues. Trimming removed 4 bases from V and 1 base from J, with 12 bases in between. Looked up from germline, CDR1 is SGHRS and CDR2 is YFSETQ. As DNA, the CDR3 is TGCGCCAGCAGCCCGACCGGGGGAAGCAATCAGCCCCAGCATTTT. Its translation: CASSPTGGSNQPQHF.

The chain combines TRBV19 with TRBJ1-2; the match to TRBD1 covers 11 bases. V lost 5 bases to trimming and J lost 5 bases; unmatched junction nucleotides: 13. CDR1 and CDR2 from the germline V gene are LNHDA and SQIVND (reference sequence). This CDR3 region has 17 residues. CDR3 DNA sequence: TGTGCCAGTAGTCGGGTGGACAGGGGGCACAGAGGGTATGGCTACACCTTC. It encodes CASSRVDRGHRGYGYTF.

The rearrangement joins TRBV7-9 to TRBJ1-6; TRBD1 aligns across 9 bases. Germline V gene data show CDR1 as SEHNR and CDR2 as FQNEAQ (reference sequence). The CDR3 sequence is 13 residues long. V gave up 8 bases and J gave up 7 bases; unmatched junction bases: 3. The CDR3 spells CASAGQGNSPLHF. The CDR3 nucleotides read TGTGCCAGCGCGGGACAGGGAAATTCACCCCTCCACTTT.

The chain couples TRBV6-2 or TRBV6-3 to TRBJ1-4, with D possibly being TRBD1 (5 bases). The CDR3 has 14 amino acids. Germline CDR1 MNHEY, CDR2 SVGEGT. V was shortened by 6 bases and J by 6 bases, with 14 bases between the two germline ends. The CDR3 sequence: CASSRSGGDEKLFF. As DNA, the CDR3 is TGTGCCAGCAGCCGGAGCGGAGGGGATGAAAAACTGTTTTTT.

The genes are TRBV7-2 and TRBJ1-5; D remains ambiguous. Trimming took off 1 base at V and 1 base at J, with 8 bases between the two ends. This CDR3 has 15 residues. From germline, CDR1 is SGHTA and CDR2 FQGNSA. In DNA form, the CDR3 reads TGTGCCAGCAGCTTAGGAGGGAGGAGCAATCAGCCCCAGCATTTT. Translation gives CASSLGGRSNQPQHF. Combining the CDR3 with reference TRBV7-2 and TRBJ1-5 gives the whole variable domain GAGVSQSPSNKVTEKGKDVELRCDPISGHTALYWYRQSLGQGLEFLIYFQGNSAPDKSGLPSDRFSAERTGGSVSTLTIQRTQQEDSAVYLCASSLGGRSNQPQHFGDGTRLSIL.

The chain combines TRBV6-1 with TRBJ1-5; tentative D call: TRBD1 (5 bases). The V gene lost 2 bases and the J gene lost 2 bases, with 13 bases spanning the gap. CDR3 size: 16 residues. The V gene's germline CDR1 is MNHNS and CDR2 SASEGT. This CDR3 is CASSESGAFGNQPQHF. CDR3 bases: TGTGCCAGCAGTGAAAGTGGGGCATTCGGCAATCAGCCCCAGCATTTT.

The V call is TRBV7-9, the J call TRBJ2-3; TRBD1 agrees at 7 bases. The V and J ends lost 0 bases and 3 bases, in that order; junction bases with no gene match: 3. Germline lookup yields CDR1 SEHNR and CDR2 FQNEAQ (reference sequence). This CDR3 contains 15 residues. CDR3 sequence (DNA): TGTGCCAGCAGCTTAGCCAGGGGGTCTACAGATACGCAGTATTTT. As protein: CASSLARGSTDTQYF.

This chain connects TRBV25-1 to TRBJ2-7; TRBD2 agrees at 7 bases. Germline V gene sequence: CDR1 MGHDK, CDR2 SYGVNS. The ends lost 6 bases at V and 6 bases at J; junction bases unmatched: 11. There are 14 residues in the CDR3. The DNA for the CDR3 is TGTGCCAGCAGAGGAGCGGGGATTCGTGGCGAGCAGTACTTC. This sequence encodes CASRGAGIRGEQYF.